This T cell receptor beta chain was profiled in a study of blood T cell repertoires in COVID-19. Study-wide background: Sources were T cells, B-cell-depleted T cells, or PBMCs; the material itself was cDNA or gDNA.

Clones were read by immunoSEQ multiplex PCR, and TCRdb kept only the in-frame ones, dropping some. Of 450,000 or so clones listed, about 90% are singletons. Individuals aged about 18 to 89 years were recruited from about two dozen US areas. Participants were placed into cohorts based on the clinical history they reported. Two consecutive negative NP/OP PCR tests, clearance, or resolved symptoms defined Cohort 3 recovery. The V and J ends lost 5 bases and 1 base, in that order; junction bases with no gene match: 8. The germline gives CDR1 SEHNR, CDR2 FQNEAQ (reference sequence). CDR3 length: 16 amino acids.

Sequenced: PBMCs or T cells enriched from blood (not recorded which). The source is a man between 18 and 29 years old who had recovered from COVID-19. V and J are TRBV7-9 and TRBJ1-5, with TRBD1 matching over 7 bases. CDR3 coding DNA: TGTGCCAGCAGCCAGTCGGACAGGACCAGCAATCAGCCCCAGCATTTT. Translated, it gives CASSQSDRTSNQPQHF.